The entry below describes one T cell receptor (beta chain). This specimen comes from a study of blood T cell repertoires in COVID-19. Study background: Acute-phase and convalescent COVID-19 samples originated in the United States, Italy and Spain. T cells, B-cell-depleted T cells, or PBMCs supplied cDNA or gDNA.

Trimming left V 3 bases short and J 4 bases short, with 13 bases between. Looked up from germline, CDR1 is MNHEY and CDR2 is SMNVEV (reference sequence). The CDR3 runs to 15 residues. Sequenced by immunoSEQ multiplex PCR; TCRdb stores in-frame clones only, minus some. The sample has 50,000 to 70,000 clones, 65% to 85% seen once. Enrollment of patients from Seattle took place during active infection, with longitudinal follow-up. The sequence was collected from a man at least 80 years old with COVID-19, enrolled during active disease. The source material was peripheral blood. This chain connects TRBV27 to TRBJ1-3, with D possibly matching TRBD1 (6 bases). The CDR3 loop reads CASSFGRGEGNTIYF. In DNA form, the CDR3 reads TGTGCCAGCAGTTTTGGCAGGGGAGAAGGAAACACCATATATTTT.